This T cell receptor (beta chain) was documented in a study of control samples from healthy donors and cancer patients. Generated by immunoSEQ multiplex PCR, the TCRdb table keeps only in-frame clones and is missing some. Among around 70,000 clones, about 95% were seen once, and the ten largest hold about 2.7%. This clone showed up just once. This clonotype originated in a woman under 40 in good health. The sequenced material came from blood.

The CDR3 is CASSLEERYAFF. The CDR3 DNA reads as TGTGCCAGCAGTTTAGAGGAGCGTTATGCTTTCTTT. The chain uses TRBV12-3 or TRBV12-4 and TRBJ1-1; D unclear. This CDR3 has 12 residues. V lost 1 base to trimming and J lost 11 bases, with 11 bases between them.